This TCR beta chain is from a study of cytomegalovirus exposure and HLA in healthy donors (dated by TCRdb to 2015 to 2018). With regard to the full study: A later analysis indicated that the 95 to 150 validation repertoires were generated on the platform also employed for the roughly 720 repertoires of the first cohort. A separate validation cohort of about 110 different subjects was used in addition to the approximately 610-subject first cohort. The study was designed to test whether signatures of past pathogen exposure could be identified by cataloging public T cell receptors. The study combined high-throughput TCR immunosequencing, statistical association of individual TCRs with disease status, and machine learning to predict cytomegalovirus infection status.

Findings and caveats that apply to the study as a whole: It was suggested by the authors that the approach could potentially be generalized to other disease states and immunological phenotypes. A total of about 180 TCR beta chains were listed by the study as associated with cytomegalovirus. Of the cluster scores, roughly 93% were above 0 in a later analysis, which found that TCRs clustered in the first cohort also tended to co-occur in the 120 validation repertoires. A later analysis lacked HLA typing for the validation cohort, so it scored co-occurrence in that cohort across all 120 repertoires. In both the original and validation cohorts, the classifier was reported to diagnose cytomegalovirus status with high specificity and sensitivity. While some public TCRs were present in many individuals, most TCR sequences turned up only very rarely across donors. A few of the identified cytomegalovirus-associated TCR beta chains were confirmed in vitro to be specific for cytomegalovirus antigens.

The donors were included in the validation cohort of over a hundred subjects, a group kept apart from the roughly 670-subject first cohort. Libraries were built with the immunoSEQ multiplex PCR assay. The source study handled its data this way. To diagnose cytomegalovirus status from the catalog of TCR beta chain sequences, a statistical classification framework was built. The clones in this table, taken by TCRdb from immuneACCESS, are in-frame only. Not every clone is retained; where verified, under half of the shortfall comes from an unresolved V gene, and the cause of the rest is unknown. The V and J calls and the clone size are those of that table, but D and trimming were determined from the DNA. The table for this sample lists fewer than 120,000 clones; roughly 88% of them were counted only once. The top ten clones comprise over 1.3% of the sample. The junction carries 10 bases between V and J, which are trimmed by 4 bases and 0 bases respectively. From a lookup of the germline V gene (reference sequence), CDR1 and CDR2 are MNHEY and SMNVEV. The CDR3, from cysteine to phenylalanine, totals 14 residues. The CDR3 DNA has 42 bases and is translated from base 1.

On this clone itself: This receptor's antigen is unknown. No per-base quality is available; no much larger clone lies one base away.

The chain links TRBV27 with TRBJ2-7; the D gene lacks a confident call. This receptor was identified in a woman aged 25 to 45 in good health and CMV-seropositive. What was sequenced was PBMCs. The DNA sequence reads TGTGCCAGCAGTTATCAACAGAACTCCTACGAGCAGTACTTC. Translated, it reads CASSYQQNSYEQYF.